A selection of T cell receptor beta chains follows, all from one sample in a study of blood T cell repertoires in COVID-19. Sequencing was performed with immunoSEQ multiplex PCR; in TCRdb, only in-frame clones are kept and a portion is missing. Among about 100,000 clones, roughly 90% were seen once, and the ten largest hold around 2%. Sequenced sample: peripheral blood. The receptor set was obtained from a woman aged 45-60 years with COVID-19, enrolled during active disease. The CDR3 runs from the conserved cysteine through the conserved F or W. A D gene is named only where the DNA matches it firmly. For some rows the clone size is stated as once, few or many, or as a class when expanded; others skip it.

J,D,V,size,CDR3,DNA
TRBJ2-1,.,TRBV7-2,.,CASSLTPNSYNEQFF,TGTGCCAGCAGCTTAACCCCTAACTCCTACAATGAGCAGTTCTTC
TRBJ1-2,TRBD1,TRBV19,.,CASSQRQGINGYTF,TGTGCCAGTAGCCAAAGACAGGGCATCAATGGCTACACCTTC
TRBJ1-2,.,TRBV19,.,CASSTHGDKLGYTF,TGTGCCAGTAGTACCCACGGGGACAAGTTAGGCTACACCTTC
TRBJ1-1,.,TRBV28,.,CASSSLYTEAFF,TGTGCCAGCAGTTCCCTTTATACTGAAGCTTTCTTT
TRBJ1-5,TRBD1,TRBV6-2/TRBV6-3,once,CASSHRGNNQPQHF,TGTGCCAGCAGTCACAGGGGTAACAATCAGCCCCAGCATTTT
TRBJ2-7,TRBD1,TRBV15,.,CATGRGGQGATEQYF,TGTGCCACCGGCCGCGGAGGACAGGGGGCAACCGAGCAGTACTTC
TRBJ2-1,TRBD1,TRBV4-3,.,CASSQEGTGAHNEQFF,TGCGCCAGCAGCCAAGAAGGGACAGGGGCCCACAATGAGCAGTTCTTC
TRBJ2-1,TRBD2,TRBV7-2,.,CASSVTSGGSYEQFF,TGTGCCAGCAGCGTAACTAGCGGGGGGTCTTATGAGCAGTTCTTC
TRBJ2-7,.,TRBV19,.,CASSDPGEFTF,TGTGCCAGTAGTGACCCGGGGGAGTTCACCTTC
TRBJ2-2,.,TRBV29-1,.,CSVESGLLNTGELFF,TGCAGCGTTGAATCGGGGTTACTGAACACCGGGGAGCTGTTTTTT
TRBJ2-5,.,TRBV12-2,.,CAPGGKETQYF,TGTGCCCCCGGAGGGAAGGAGACCCAGTACTTC
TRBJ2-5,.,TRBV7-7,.,CASMLGETQYF,TGTGCCAGCATGCTCGGAGAGACCCAGTACTTC
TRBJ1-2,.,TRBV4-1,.,CASSHHLPGDGQGYTF,TGCGCCAGCAGCCATCACCTCCCGGGGGACGGTCAGGGCTACACCTTC
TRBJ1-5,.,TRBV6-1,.,CASSESQGSIQPQHF,TGTGCCAGCAGTGAGTCACAGGGTAGTATTCAGCCCCAGCATTTT
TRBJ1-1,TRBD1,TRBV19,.,CASGRDRSNTEAFF,TGTGCCAGTGGCCGGGACAGATCCAACACTGAAGCTTTCTTT
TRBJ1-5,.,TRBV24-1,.,CATPGQNSNQPQHF,TGTGCCACCCCCGGACAGAATAGCAATCAGCCCCAGCATTTT
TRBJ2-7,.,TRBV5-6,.,CASSSSWGGEDHEQYF,TGTGCCAGCAGCTCCTCGTGGGGGGGCGAAGACCACGAGCAGTACTTC
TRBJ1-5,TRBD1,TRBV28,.,CASSLSGGGARQPQHF,TGTGCCAGCAGTTTGAGCGGAGGGGGCGCCCGGCAGCCCCAGCATTTT
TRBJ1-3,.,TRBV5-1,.,CASSSSGGGGNTIYF,TGCGCCAGCAGCTCGTCTGGGGGAGGTGGAAACACCATATATTTT
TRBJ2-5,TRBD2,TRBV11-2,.,CASSPPGRGAGETQYF,TGTGCCAGCAGCCCCCCCGGGCGGGGGGCCGGGGAGACCCAGTACTTC
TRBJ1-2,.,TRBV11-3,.,CASSLAFSGQGYTF,TGTGCCAGCAGCTTAGCCTTTTCAGGGCAGGGCTACACCTTC
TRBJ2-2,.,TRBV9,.,CASRAGQDTGELFF,TGTGCCAGCAGAGCCGGACAAGACACCGGGGAGCTGTTTTTT
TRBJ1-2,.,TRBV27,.,CASSLGEGSPRGYTF,TGTGCCAGCAGTTTAGGTGAGGGTTCCCCTAGAGGCTACACCTTC
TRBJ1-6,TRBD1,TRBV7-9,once,CASSLEGAFSPLHF,TGTGCCAGCAGCTTAGAGGGGGCATTTTCACCCCTCCACTTT
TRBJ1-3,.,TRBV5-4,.,CASSSGGVGIGNTIYF,TGTGCCAGCAGCTCGGGGGGCGTGGGAATCGGAAACACCATATATTTT
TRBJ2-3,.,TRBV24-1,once,CATSDAEITDTQYF,TGTGCCACCAGTGATGCGGAAATCACAGATACGCAGTATTTT
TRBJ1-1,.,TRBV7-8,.,CASRPGAMNTEAFF,TGTGCCAGCAGGCCGGGAGCCATGAACACTGAAGCTTTCTTT
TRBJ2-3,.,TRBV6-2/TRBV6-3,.,CASSYSIGGNTQYF,TGTGCCAGCAGTTACTCGATCGGGGGAAATACGCAGTATTTT
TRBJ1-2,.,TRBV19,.,CASTAGGGDGYTF,TGTGCCAGTACCGCTGGCGGGGGCGATGGCTACACCTTC
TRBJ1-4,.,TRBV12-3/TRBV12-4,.,CASSFGGKLFF,TGTGCCAGCAGTTTCGGGGGGAAACTGTTTTTT
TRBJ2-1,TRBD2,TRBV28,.,CASSYGRREFF,TGTGCCAGCAGTTACGGGAGGAGGGAGTTCTTC
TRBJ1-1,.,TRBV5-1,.,CASSRGSGTEAFF,TGCGCCAGCAGCAGGGGGAGCGGCACTGAAGCTTTCTTT
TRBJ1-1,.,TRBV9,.,CASSVEGLSTEAFF,TGTGCCAGCAGCGTAGAGGGACTTTCCACTGAAGCTTTCTTT
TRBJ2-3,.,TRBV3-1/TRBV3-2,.,CASSQSWTSTDTQYF,TGTGCCAGCAGCCAATCATGGACTAGCACAGATACGCAGTATTTT
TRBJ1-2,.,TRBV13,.,CASSSLDSQYGYTF,TGTGCCAGCAGCTCCCTGGACAGTCAGTATGGCTACACCTTC
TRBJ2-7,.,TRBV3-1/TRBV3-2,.,CASSQFNRVSYEQYF,TGTGCCAGCAGCCAGTTTAACAGGGTAAGCTACGAGCAGTACTTC
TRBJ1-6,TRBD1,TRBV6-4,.,CASSDSVDRVSPF,TGTGCCAGCAGTGACTCGGTGGACAGGGTCTCCCCCTTT